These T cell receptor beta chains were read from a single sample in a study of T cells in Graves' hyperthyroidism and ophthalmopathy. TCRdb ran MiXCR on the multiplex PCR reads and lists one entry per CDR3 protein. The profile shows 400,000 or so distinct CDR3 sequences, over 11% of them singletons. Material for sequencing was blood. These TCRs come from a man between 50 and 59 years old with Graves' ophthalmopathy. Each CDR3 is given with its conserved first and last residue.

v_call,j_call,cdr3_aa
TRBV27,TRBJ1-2,CASSPRGGGLGYTF
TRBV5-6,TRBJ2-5,CASSRWDTSTETQYF
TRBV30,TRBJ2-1,CAWSVRNEQFF
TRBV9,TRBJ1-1,CASSIPQGGLVTEAFF
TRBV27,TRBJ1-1,CASRRGNTEAFF
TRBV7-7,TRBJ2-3,CASSSRSTSGSLDTQYF
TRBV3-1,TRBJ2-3,CASSDSGTTQYF
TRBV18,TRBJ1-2,CASSRTAELANYGYTF
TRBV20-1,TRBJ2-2,CSALLAGGSDTGELFF
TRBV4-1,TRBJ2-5,CASSQVTSEQETQYF
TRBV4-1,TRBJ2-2,CASSSSGRARTGELFF
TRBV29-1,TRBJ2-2,CSVEMGAGPGELFF
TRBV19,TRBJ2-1,CASEGLSEQFF
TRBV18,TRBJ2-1,CASSPPLAGSYNEQFF
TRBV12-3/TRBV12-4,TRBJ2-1,CASSQTLEQFF
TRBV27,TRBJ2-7,CASSPRMGRHSYEQYF
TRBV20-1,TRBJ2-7,CSARDGLAGVYEQYF
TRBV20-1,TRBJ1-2,CSYTRGQGAGGYTF
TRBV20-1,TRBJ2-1,CSATTSGRSNEQFF
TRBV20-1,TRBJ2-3,CSARVGTDTDTQYF
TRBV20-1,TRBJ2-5,CSARTEKETQYF
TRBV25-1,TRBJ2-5,CASSEGAGPQETQYF
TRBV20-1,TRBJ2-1,CSARDFGTSIYNEQFF
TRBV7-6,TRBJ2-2,CASSLVQGVTGELFF
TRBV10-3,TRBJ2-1,CAISESSGSHEQFF
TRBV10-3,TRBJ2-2,CAIRRREGFGGELFF
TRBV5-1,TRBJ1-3,CASSLGGTDVGNTIYF
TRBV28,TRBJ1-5,CASSLPGTGNQPQHF
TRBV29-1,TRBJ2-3,CSGNSGTDTQYF
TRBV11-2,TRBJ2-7,CASSPGQGTYYEQYF
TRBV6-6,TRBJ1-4,CASSYGVSIGSSEKLFF
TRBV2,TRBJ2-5,CASTRDYKILQETQYF
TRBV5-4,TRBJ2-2,CASSLAGLTNTGELFF
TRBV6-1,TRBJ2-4,CASSIGQGWAEIIQYF
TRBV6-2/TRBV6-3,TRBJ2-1,CASSYSGSGDFEQFF